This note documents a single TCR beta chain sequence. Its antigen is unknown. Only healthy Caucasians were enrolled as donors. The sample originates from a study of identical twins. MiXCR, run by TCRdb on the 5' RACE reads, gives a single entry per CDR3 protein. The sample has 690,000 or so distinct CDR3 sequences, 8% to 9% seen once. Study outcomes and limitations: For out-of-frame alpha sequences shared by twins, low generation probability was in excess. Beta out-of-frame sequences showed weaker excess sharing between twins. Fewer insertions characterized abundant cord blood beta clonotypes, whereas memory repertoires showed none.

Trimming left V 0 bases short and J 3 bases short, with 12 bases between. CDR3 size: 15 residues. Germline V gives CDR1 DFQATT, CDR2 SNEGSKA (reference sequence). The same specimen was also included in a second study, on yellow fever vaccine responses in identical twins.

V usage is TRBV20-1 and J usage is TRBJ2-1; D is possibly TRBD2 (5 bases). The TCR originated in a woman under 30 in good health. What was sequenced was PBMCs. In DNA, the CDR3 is TGCAGTGCTAGAGATCTCGTGGAGGTCTACAATGAGCAGTTCTTC. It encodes CSARDLVEVYNEQFF.